The rows below give T cell receptor beta chains drawn from one sample of a study of T cell clonotyping in hematopoietic cell transplantation. The table came from immunoSEQ multiplex PCR; TCRdb's copy has only in-frame clones and leaves some out. The profile shows about 43,000 clones, 95% of them singletons. The sample taken for sequencing was peripheral blood mononuclear cells. These receptor sequences come from a man aged 25 to 45 in good health. Some clones in this sample may be carry-over from other donors' samples. Both conserved end residues are part of each CDR3. Fields, in order: CDR3 length, D gene, V gene, J gene, CDR3 DNA, CDR3 protein. The D gene is left open where the match is weak.

CDR3 length: 16
D gene: -
V gene: TRBV5-6
J gene: TRBJ2-5
CDR3 DNA: TGTGCCAGCAGCTTCTCGCCGGGACCGGGGACGGAGACCCAGTACTTC
CDR3 protein: CASSFSPGPGTETQYF

CDR3 length: 14
D gene: -
V gene: TRBV6-5
J gene: TRBJ1-5
CDR3 DNA: TGTGCCAGCAGTTACGCTGGAGGCAATCAGCCCCAGCATTTT
CDR3 protein: CASSYAGGNQPQHF

CDR3 length: 15
D gene: -
V gene: TRBV6-5
J gene: TRBJ1-1
CDR3 DNA: TGTGCCAGCAGTTACAGCCGGGTTGCGGCCACTGAAGCTTTCTTT
CDR3 protein: CASSYSRVAATEAFF

CDR3 length: 12
D gene: -
V gene: TRBV7-9
J gene: TRBJ1-1
CDR3 DNA: TGTGCCAGCACCCCCCGCGACACTGAAGCTTTCTTT
CDR3 protein: CASTPRDTEAFF

CDR3 length: 14
D gene: -
V gene: TRBV19
J gene: TRBJ1-2
CDR3 DNA: TGTGCCAGTAGTATCGGGTTCCGCGGGAATGGCTACACCTTC
CDR3 protein: CASSIGFRGNGYTF

CDR3 length: 14
D gene: -
V gene: TRBV19
J gene: TRBJ2-3
CDR3 DNA: TGTGCCAGTAGGCCCACAGGGTCCACAGATACGCAGTATTTT
CDR3 protein: CASRPTGSTDTQYF

CDR3 length: 13
D gene: TRBD1
V gene: TRBV30
J gene: TRBJ1-5
CDR3 DNA: TGTGCCTGGAGTGGACAGGGTCATCAGCCCCAGCATTTT
CDR3 protein: CAWSGQGHQPQHF

CDR3 length: 15
D gene: -
V gene: TRBV29-1
J gene: TRBJ1-4
CDR3 DNA: TGCAGCGTTGCTAGAAGGGGGGAAACTAATGAAAAACTGTTTTTT
CDR3 protein: CSVARRGETNEKLFF

CDR3 length: 13
D gene: -
V gene: TRBV6-5
J gene: TRBJ2-2
CDR3 DNA: TGTGCCAGCAGCCCTTCTAATATCGGGGAGCTGTTTTTT
CDR3 protein: CASSPSNIGELFF

CDR3 length: 17
D gene: TRBD1
V gene: TRBV15
J gene: TRBJ1-2
CDR3 DNA: TGTGCCACCAGCAGAGACGACTTGACAGGGGGTAACTATGGCTACACCTTC
CDR3 protein: CATSRDDLTGGNYGYTF

CDR3 length: 15
D gene: -
V gene: TRBV6-5
J gene: TRBJ1-5
CDR3 DNA: TGTGCCAGCAGTTCAAAGGTCGGGGGGGGTCAGCCCCAGCATTTT
CDR3 protein: CASSSKVGGGQPQHF

CDR3 length: 18
D gene: TRBD2
V gene: TRBV19
J gene: TRBJ2-1
CDR3 DNA: TGTGCCAGTACCAAACGGCCTAGCGGGGGAAGCTCCTACAATGAGCAGTTCTTC
CDR3 protein: CASTKRPSGGSSYNEQFF

CDR3 length: 15
D gene: -
V gene: TRBV12-5
J gene: TRBJ2-7
CDR3 DNA: TGTGCTAGTGTCCCGAGCGAGGAGGGGTTCTACGAGCAGTACTTC
CDR3 protein: CASVPSEEGFYEQYF

CDR3 length: 12
D gene: -
V gene: TRBV19
J gene: TRBJ1-4
CDR3 DNA: TGTGCCAGTAAAGGGAAGTGGGAAAAACTGTTTTTT
CDR3 protein: CASKGKWEKLFF

CDR3 length: 15
D gene: TRBD1
V gene: TRBV5-4
J gene: TRBJ2-1
CDR3 DNA: TGTGCCAGCAGCTTGGGGGGACAGGGGGCCCGGGAGCAGTTCTTC
CDR3 protein: CASSLGGQGAREQFF

CDR3 length: 14
D gene: TRBD1
V gene: TRBV9
J gene: TRBJ1-1
CDR3 DNA: TGTGCCAGCAGCCCCCAGGGGGCTAGCACTGAAGCTTTCTTT
CDR3 protein: CASSPQGASTEAFF

CDR3 length: 13
D gene: -
V gene: TRBV7-2
J gene: TRBJ2-7
CDR3 DNA: TGTGCCAGCAGTCCGGACCTAGTCTACGAGCAGTACTTC
CDR3 protein: CASSPDLVYEQYF